This passage covers 10 T cell receptor beta chains from one sample sequenced in a study of T cells in Graves' hyperthyroidism and ophthalmopathy. Amplified TCR beta CDR3 regions came from RNA transcripts. The study used the HTBI primer set for a first-round RT-PCR of the TCR CDR3. TCRdb called the multiplex PCR reads again in MiXCR, with one record for every CDR3 protein. The sample contains 300,000 to 450,000 distinct CDR3 sequences, around 16% of which appear only once. Sequencing input: blood. These receptors were collected from a woman between 18 and 29 years old with Graves' hyperthyroidism that later progressed to Graves' ophthalmopathy.

This clonotype appeared many times. V and J are TRBV7-3 and TRBJ2-5; 8 bases match TRBD1. With 0 bases clipped from V and 7 bases from J, the junction kept 10 bases outside the gene matches. Germline V lookup: CDR1 SGHTA, CDR2 FQGTGA. This CDR3 has 16 amino acids. The CDR3 DNA reads as TGTGCCAGCAGCTTAACCGGGACAGGAGTTCGCGGGACCCAGTACTTC. Its protein product is CASSLTGTGVRGTQYF. The whole variable domain, remainder taken from reference TRBV7-3 and TRBJ2-5, is GAGVSQTPSNKVTEKGKYVELRCDPISGHTALYWYRQSLGQGPEFLIYFQGTGAADDSGLPNDRFFAVRPEGSVSTLKIQRTERGDSAVYLCASSLTGTGVRGTQYFGPGTRLLVL.

The chain is built from TRBV2 and TRBJ1-5; D gene ambiguous. Trimming left V 10 bases short and J 0 bases short, with 13 bases between. Germline CDR1 reads SNHLY; CDR2 reads FYNNEI. This CDR3 is 14 amino acids long. This CDR3 reads CATSPYNSNQPQHF. The CDR3 nucleotides read TGTGCCACCTCTCCTTATAATAGCAATCAGCCCCAGCATTTT. The full variable domain, its missing parts supplied by reference TRBV2 and TRBJ1-5, is EPEVTQTPSHQVTQMGQEVILRCVPISNHLYFYWYRQILGQKVEFLVSFYNNEISEKSEIFDDQFSVERPDGSNFTLKIRSTKLEDSAMYFCATSPYNSNQPQHFGDGTRLSIL.

The V and J genes are TRBV12-3 or TRBV12-4 and TRBJ1-1; 7 nucleotides align to TRBD1. This CDR3 is 18 amino acids long. J gave up 4 bases and V 6 bases, and 20 bases lay outside the gene matches. CDR3 sequence: CASSQDILRQGLGTEAFF. Here the CDR3 DNA reads TGTGCCAGCAGCCAAGATATCTTGAGACAGGGTCTGGGCACTGAAGCTTTCTTT.

This clonotype was seen ten or more times. The CDR3 DNA is TGCAGTGCTAGAGGGGTAGGGTCCCCCTACGAGCAGTACTTC. It translates to CSARGVGSPYEQYF. The chain joins TRBV20-1 to TRBJ2-7, with D hard to call. The germline V gene has CDR1 DFQATT and CDR2 SNEGSKA (reference sequence). The germline V and J ends were trimmed by 1 base and 2 bases, with 12 bases remaining between them. This CDR3 comprises 14 residues.

The sample holds many counts of this clonotype. This chain connects TRBV5-1 to TRBJ2-1; D possibly corresponds to TRBD2 (5 bases). Germline V lookup: CDR1 SGHRS, CDR2 YFSETQ. The CDR3 spans 13 residues. Trimming took 2 bases from V and 6 from J, leaving 9 bases between them. CDR3 loop: CASSFTRINEQFF. In DNA, the CDR3 is TGCGCCAGCAGCTTTACTAGAATCAATGAGCAGTTCTTC.

Comment on this clonotype: Possible read error: a much larger clone is one base away. The CDR3 ends on some other residue instead of the conserved phenylalanine or tryptophan, so this is likely a read error. This chain connects TRBV3-1 to TRBJ2-2; D gene unclear. Looked up from germline, CDR1 is LGHDT and CDR2 is YNNKEL (reference sequence). The CDR3 runs to 14 residues. V was clipped by 4 bases and J by 3 bases, with 9 bases between them. CDR3 residues: CASSLGHDTGELFL. The CDR3, as DNA: TGTGCCAGCAGCCTTGGGCACGACACCGGGGAGCTGTTTCTT.

This clonotype came up a few times. V is TRBV28 and J is TRBJ2-2, with 10 positions matching TRBD2. With 7 bases clipped from V and 4 bases from J, the junction kept 3 bases outside the gene matches. CDR1 is MDHEN, CDR2 SYDVKM, per germline. The CDR3 loop spans 14 amino acids. The CDR3 nucleotides are TGTGCCAGCATACTAGCGGGGTCCACCGGGGAGCTGTTTTTT. It yields the protein CASILAGSTGELFF.

This clonotype was observed at least ten times. The chain recombines TRBV3-1 with TRBJ2-4, with a weak D call TRBD2 (6 bases). CDR3 length: 16 amino acids. Germline CDR1 reads LGHDT; CDR2 reads YNNKEL (reference sequence). V lost 1 base to trimming and J lost 0 bases, with 10 bases between them. The CDR3: CASSQGSGLAKNIQYF. Here the CDR3 DNA reads TGTGCCAGCAGCCAAGGTAGCGGTCTAGCCAAAAACATTCAGTACTTC.

The table lists this clonotype with many counts. This sequence joins TRBV6-1 and TRBJ1-5; the D is unclear. Germline CDR1 and CDR2: MNHNS and SASEGT. CDR3 size: 14 residues. The germline V and J ends were trimmed by 6 bases and 0 bases, with 9 bases remaining between them. The CDR3 spells CASRSQYSNQPQHF. The CDR3 DNA sequence: TGTGCCAGCAGATCCCAGTATAGCAATCAGCCCCAGCATTTT.

In its sample, this clonotype was seen many times. The V gene is TRBV20-1, the J gene TRBJ1-2; no firm D call. Trimming left V 5 bases short and J 6 bases short, with 19 bases between. CDR3 length: 14 amino acids. Germline V lookup: CDR1 DFQATT, CDR2 SNEGSKA (reference sequence). This chain's CDR3 is CSARPTGYGDGYTF. The CDR3 DNA reads as TGCAGTGCTCGCCCGACGGGTTATGGGGATGGCTACACCTTC.